The rows below give T cell receptor beta chains drawn from one sample of a study of technical replicates of blood from several donors. Profiling relied on immunoSEQ multiplex PCR, and the TCRdb table lists in-frame clones only, not all of them. Among about 71,000 clones listed, approximately 92% were seen once. The sample comprised T cells isolated from PBMCs. These receptors were taken from a human donor in good health. Each CDR3 is given with its conserved first and last residue. A D gene is named only where the DNA matches it firmly.

D gene: TRBD1; J gene: TRBJ1-1; V gene: TRBV6-1; CDR3 protein: CASSEDRAEAFF; CDR3 DNA: TGTGCCAGCAGCGAAGACAGGGCTGAAGCTTTCTTT
D gene: TRBD2; J gene: TRBJ2-5; V gene: TRBV11-2; CDR3 protein: CASSALAGGLGETQYF; CDR3 DNA: TGTGCCAGCAGCGCCCTAGCGGGAGGATTGGGGGAGACCCAGTACTTC
D gene: NA; J gene: TRBJ1-5; V gene: TRBV28; CDR3 protein: CASSQPIGVGRGYSNQPQHF; CDR3 DNA: TGTGCCAGCAGTCAACCTATCGGGGTAGGTCGCGGCTATAGCAATCAGCCCCAGCATTTT
D gene: NA; J gene: TRBJ1-1; V gene: TRBV5-1; CDR3 protein: CASSFGNTEAFF; CDR3 DNA: TGCGCCAGCAGCTTCGGGAACACTGAAGCTTTCTTT
D gene: TRBD2; J gene: TRBJ2-7; V gene: TRBV11-2; CDR3 protein: CASSHYLKTKRENLYEQYF; CDR3 DNA: TGTGCCAGCAGCCACTACCTTAAGACCAAGCGGGAGAACCTCTACGAGCAGTACTTC
D gene: TRBD1; J gene: TRBJ2-7; V gene: TRBV7-2; CDR3 protein: CASSLVGQQLYEQYF; CDR3 DNA: TGTGCCAGCAGCTTAGTGGGACAGCAACTCTACGAGCAGTACTTC
D gene: TRBD1; J gene: TRBJ2-5; V gene: TRBV2; CDR3 protein: CASHRDRGLETQYF; CDR3 DNA: TGTGCCAGCCACCGGGACAGGGGGCTTGAGACCCAGTACTTC
D gene: NA; J gene: TRBJ2-5; V gene: TRBV4-2; CDR3 protein: CASSPSPGGQTQYF; CDR3 DNA: TGTGCCAGCAGCCCATCACCAGGGGGGCAGACCCAGTACTTC
D gene: TRBD2; J gene: TRBJ2-1; V gene: TRBV27; CDR3 protein: CASSDTEGLAGVPNEQFF; CDR3 DNA: TGTGCCAGCAGCGATACCGAGGGACTAGCGGGAGTCCCCAATGAGCAGTTCTTC
D gene: TRBD1; J gene: TRBJ1-1; V gene: TRBV13; CDR3 protein: CASSSQGGNTEAFF; CDR3 DNA: TGTGCCAGCAGCTCACAGGGGGGAAACACTGAAGCTTTCTTT
D gene: NA; J gene: TRBJ2-1; V gene: TRBV6-5; CDR3 protein: CASSLSSTHSYNEQFF; CDR3 DNA: TGTGCCAGCAGTTTGTCTAGCACCCACTCCTACAATGAGCAGTTCTTC
D gene: NA; J gene: TRBJ2-7; V gene: TRBV19; CDR3 protein: CASSTGRSYEQYF; CDR3 DNA: TGTGCCAGTAGTACAGGCAGATCCTACGAGCAGTACTTC
D gene: NA; J gene: TRBJ2-3; V gene: TRBV7-9; CDR3 protein: CASRREPDTQYF; CDR3 DNA: TGTGCCAGCAGACGAGAGCCAGATACGCAGTATTTT
D gene: NA; J gene: TRBJ1-3; V gene: TRBV28; CDR3 protein: CASRQIWRDTIYF; CDR3 DNA: TGTGCCAGCAGGCAGATCTGGAGGGACACCATATATTTT
D gene: TRBD1; J gene: TRBJ2-3; V gene: TRBV9; CDR3 protein: CASSTGGWTDTQYF; CDR3 DNA: TGTGCCAGCAGCACAGGGGGATGGACAGATACGCAGTATTTT
D gene: TRBD2; J gene: TRBJ2-1; V gene: TRBV28; CDR3 protein: CASKGVAGYYNEQFF; CDR3 DNA: TGTGCCTCAAAGGGGGTAGCGGGATACTACAATGAGCAGTTCTTC
D gene: NA; J gene: TRBJ2-7; V gene: TRBV10-3; CDR3 protein: CAISGLEAYEQYF; CDR3 DNA: TGTGCCATCAGTGGACTAGAGGCCTACGAGCAGTACTTC
D gene: NA; J gene: TRBJ2-2; V gene: TRBV7-2; CDR3 protein: CASRPGLSSGELFF; CDR3 DNA: TGTGCCAGCAGGCCGGGACTTTCCTCCGGGGAGCTGTTTTTT
D gene: NA; J gene: TRBJ2-3; V gene: TRBV5-6; CDR3 protein: CASSFRGAPDTQYF; CDR3 DNA: TGTGCCAGCAGCTTCAGGGGGGCCCCAGATACGCAGTATTTT
D gene: NA; J gene: TRBJ1-1; V gene: TRBV27; CDR3 protein: CASSLLRGANTEAFF; CDR3 DNA: TGTGCCAGCAGTTTACTCAGGGGCGCGAACACTGAAGCTTTCTTT
D gene: TRBD1; J gene: TRBJ2-7; V gene: TRBV19; CDR3 protein: CASDPGQGSEQYF; CDR3 DNA: TGTGCCAGCGATCCGGGACAGGGCTCCGAGCAGTACTTC
D gene: NA; J gene: TRBJ1-3; V gene: TRBV5-4; CDR3 protein: CASSFTGSGNTIYF; CDR3 DNA: TGTGCCAGCAGCTTTACAGGTTCTGGAAACACCATATATTTT
D gene: TRBD1; J gene: TRBJ1-2; V gene: TRBV5-1; CDR3 protein: CASSLTGAGGYTF; CDR3 DNA: TGCGCCAGCAGCTTAACAGGGGCTGGCGGCTACACCTTC
D gene: TRBD2; J gene: TRBJ2-5; V gene: TRBV30; CDR3 protein: CAWAGGETQYF; CDR3 DNA: TGTGCCTGGGCCGGGGGGGAGACCCAGTACTTC
D gene: TRBD1; J gene: TRBJ1-4; V gene: TRBV7-6; CDR3 protein: CASSLGRTGRDEKLFF; CDR3 DNA: TGTGCCAGCAGCTTAGGGCGGACAGGGCGGGATGAAAAACTGTTTTTT
D gene: NA; J gene: TRBJ2-3; V gene: TRBV5-1; CDR3 protein: CASSLAGKYTDTQYF; CDR3 DNA: TGCGCCAGCAGCTTGGCAGGGAAGTACACAGATACGCAGTATTTT
D gene: TRBD1; J gene: TRBJ2-7; V gene: TRBV11-3; CDR3 protein: CASSIGQGSYEQYF; CDR3 DNA: TGTGCCAGCAGTATTGGACAGGGGTCCTACGAGCAGTACTTC
D gene: NA; J gene: TRBJ2-1; V gene: TRBV7-9; CDR3 protein: CASSAGTSYNEQFF; CDR3 DNA: TGTGCCAGCAGCGCCGGGACTTCATACAATGAGCAGTTCTTC